These T cell receptor beta chains were read from a single sample in a study of blood T cell repertoires in COVID-19. Libraries were prepared by immunoSEQ multiplex PCR; TCRdb keeps only in-frame clonotypes and omits some of them. The table has about 86,000 clones, around 81% seen once. The sequencing input was peripheral blood. All receptors come from a man aged 45-60 years with acute or convalescent COVID-19. The CDR3 runs from the conserved cysteine through the conserved F or W. D genes are given only for firm matches. Rows may omit the clone size; those that give it use once, few, many or a size class.

D,V,J,size,length,DNA,CDR3
TRBD1,TRBV10-3,TRBJ2-2,-,14,TGTGCCATCACCCAGGGGGTAGTTACCGGGGAGCTGTTTTTT,CAITQGVVTGELFF
-,TRBV7-2,TRBJ1-2,-,13,TGTGCCAGCAGCTTAGCAGGGGGCTATGGCTACACCTTC,CASSLAGGYGYTF
TRBD1,TRBV27,TRBJ1-5,-,17,TGTGCCAGCAGTTTACTCCCGACAGGGGGTGGCAATCAGCCCCAGCATTTT,CASSLLPTGGGNQPQHF
TRBD2,TRBV5-1,TRBJ2-7,-,17,TGCGCCAGCAGCTTGGCCTCGGCTAGCGGGAGCCCATACGAGCAGTACTTC,CASSLASASGSPYEQYF
TRBD2,TRBV3-1/TRBV3-2,TRBJ2-2,-,16,TGTGCCAGCAGCCATTACAGCGGGGGGCAGACCGGGGAGCTGTTTTTT,CASSHYSGGQTGELFF
-,TRBV7-2,TRBJ1-3,-,15,TGTGCCAGCAGCCGCGACAGGAGCTCTGGAAACACCATATATTTT,CASSRDRSSGNTIYF
-,TRBV2,TRBJ2-1,-,14,TGTGCCAGCAGTGAAGGTGATAGCTACAATGAGCAGTTCTTC,CASSEGDSYNEQFF
-,TRBV2,TRBJ1-5,-,18,TGTGCCAGCAGTGAGTGGGGCATTGGAACAGGGCCCAATCAGCCCCAGCATTTT,CASSEWGIGTGPNQPQHF
TRBD1,TRBV5-4,TRBJ1-2,once,15,TGTGCCAGCAGCAGGCAGGGACAGCCAAACTATGGCTACACCTTC,CASSRQGQPNYGYTF
-,TRBV27,TRBJ2-7,-,15,TGTGCCAGCAGTTTTGCCCCGGCAGCGACCGGCGAGCAGTACTTC,CASSFAPAATGEQYF
-,TRBV2,TRBJ1-3,-,14,TGTGCCAGCAGTGTCGGCAGGGCTGGAAACACCATATATTTT,CASSVGRAGNTIYF
-,TRBV6-6,TRBJ1-2,-,14,TGTGCCAGCAGTTATCCAGAAATTAACTATGGCTACACCTTC,CASSYPEINYGYTF
-,TRBV6-5,TRBJ1-1,-,15,TGTGCCAGCAGTTCGCCCTACGGGGGAGGCACTGAAGCTTTCTTT,CASSSPYGGGTEAFF
TRBD2,TRBV14,TRBJ2-3,-,14,TGTGCCAGCAGGCTTAGCGGGGGCACAGATACGCAGTATTTT,CASRLSGGTDTQYF
TRBD1,TRBV11-3,TRBJ2-7,-,15,TGTGCCAGCAGCTTAGGAGGAGGACAGGGGACCGAGCAGTACTTC,CASSLGGGQGTEQYF
-,TRBV7-8,TRBJ1-1,-,14,TGTGCCGTCAACTTGCGGGGGGAGAACACTGAAGCTTTCTTT,CAVNLRGENTEAFF
TRBD2,TRBV4-3,TRBJ2-3,-,13,TGCGCCAGCAGCCCGCAGCGGGGGGAGAGGGGTGATTTT,CASSPQRGERGDF
-,TRBV18,TRBJ2-1,-,12,TGTGCCAGCTCACTCAAGAGGGATGAGCAGTTCTTC,CASSLKRDEQFF
-,TRBV19,TRBJ1-5,-,16,TGTGCCAGTAGTATTGCTACAGGTTCTCGCAATCAGCCCCAGCATTTT,CASSIATGSRNQPQHF
TRBD1,TRBV2,TRBJ1-2,-,17,TGTGCCAGCATCGCAAGGGACAGCGAGGGGACTAACTATGGCTACACCTTC,CASIARDSEGTNYGYTF
-,TRBV7-9,TRBJ2-7,-,15,TGTGCCAGCAGCTTAGCACAGGGTATGTACTACGAGCAGTACTTC,CASSLAQGMYYEQYF
TRBD1,TRBV6-5,TRBJ2-6,-,15,TGTGCCAGCAGTCCGACAGGGACCGGGGCCAACGTCCTGACTTTC,CASSPTGTGANVLTF
TRBD1,TRBV4-1,TRBJ2-7,once,14,TGCGCCAGCAGCCAAGGAGGACAGGCCTACGAGCAGTACTTC,CASSQGGQAYEQYF
-,TRBV6-8,TRBJ2-1,-,16,TGTGCCAGCAGATCAATAAGGGACTGGTGCTACAATGAGCAGTTCTTC,CASRSIRDWCYNEQFF
-,TRBV28,TRBJ2-7,-,14,TGTGCCAGCAGGCTCCGGGACAACTCCTACGAGCAGTACTTC,CASRLRDNSYEQYF
TRBD1,TRBV7-8,TRBJ2-7,few,16,TGTGCCAGCAGCTTAGCCCGTGGCGGACAGGCCTACGAGCAGTACTTC,CASSLARGGQAYEQYF